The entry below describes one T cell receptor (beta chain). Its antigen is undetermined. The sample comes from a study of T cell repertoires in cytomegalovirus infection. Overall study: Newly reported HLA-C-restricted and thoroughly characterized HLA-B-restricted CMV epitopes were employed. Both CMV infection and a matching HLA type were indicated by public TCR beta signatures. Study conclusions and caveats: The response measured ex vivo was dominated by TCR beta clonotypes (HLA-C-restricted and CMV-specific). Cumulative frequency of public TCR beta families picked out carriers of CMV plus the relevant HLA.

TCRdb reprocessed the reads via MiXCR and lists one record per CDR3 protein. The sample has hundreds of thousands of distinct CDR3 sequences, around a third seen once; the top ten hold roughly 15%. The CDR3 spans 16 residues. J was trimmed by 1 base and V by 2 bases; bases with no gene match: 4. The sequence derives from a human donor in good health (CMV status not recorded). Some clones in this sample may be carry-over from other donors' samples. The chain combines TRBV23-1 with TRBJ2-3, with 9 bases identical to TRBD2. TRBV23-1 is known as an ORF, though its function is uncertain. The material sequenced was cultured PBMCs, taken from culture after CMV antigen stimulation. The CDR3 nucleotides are TGCGCCAGCAGTCAAGTTGAGCGGGAGGGCACAGATACGCAGTATTTT. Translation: CASSQVEREGTDTQYF.